One sample yielded the 21 T cell receptor beta chains listed below, sequenced in a study of vaccination effects on CD4 cells after COVID-19. No cognate antigen is known for these TCRs. With the ViraFEST assay, the study expanded antigen-specific CD4+ T cells using viral peptide pools, then sequenced them. Isolating CD4+ T cells followed approximately ten days of culture. The individual was infected with SARS-CoV-2 between March and December 2020, as confirmed by PCR. Sequencing used immunoSEQ multiplex PCR; TCRdb keeps in-frame clones, though not all of them. The sample has under 55,000 clones, 75% seen once. The starting material was CD4+ T cells from PBMCs cultured with a peptide pool, obtained before COVID-19 vaccination. Source of these receptors: a human donor who had a prior SARS-CoV-2 infection.

This chain connects TRBV11-3 to TRBJ1-3; a weak D match, TRBD1 (6 bases). Germline values: CDR1 SGHNT, CDR2 YENEEA. The CDR3 totals 15 residues. The V gene lost 5 bases and the J gene lost 0 bases, with 11 bases spanning the gap. The CDR3 bases are TGTGCCAGCAGCACAGGACAGACCTCTGGAAACACCATATATTTT. Translation: CASSTGQTSGNTIYF.

This chain uses TRBV4-1 with TRBJ2-3; 10 bases match TRBD2. The CDR3 sequence is 17 residues long. CDR1 is MGHRA and CDR2 is YSYEKL in the germline V gene. V lost 0 bases, J lost 1 base, and 4 bases stayed unmatched. For the CDR3, the DNA is TGCGCCAGCAGCCAAGATCCCGGGACTAGCGGCACAGATACGCAGTATTTT. This translates into CASSQDPGTSGTDTQYF.

This chain's CDR3 is CATSDTSGSGHNEQFF. For the CDR3, the DNA is TGTGCCACCAGTGACACTAGCGGGAGTGGCCACAATGAGCAGTTCTTC. The J gene is TRBJ2-1, the V gene TRBV24-1; 11 bases agree with TRBD2. V lost 4 bases, J lost 5 bases, and 6 bases stayed unmatched. This CDR3 spans 16 amino acids. Germline values: CDR1 KGHDR, CDR2 SFDVKD.

V and J are TRBV18 and TRBJ1-3; no firm D call. Trimming left V 2 bases short and J 1 base short, with 12 bases between. This CDR3 region has 16 residues. CDR1 is KGHSH and CDR2 is LQKENI in the germline V gene. The CDR3 nucleotides read TGTGCCAGCTCACCAAGGCAGGTTCTTTCTGGAAACACCATATATTTT. As protein: CASSPRQVLSGNTIYF.

V is TRBV28 and J is TRBJ2-7; D not certain. V lost 4 bases and J 3 bases, leaving 10 bases between the germline ends. The CDR3 has 13 residues. CDR1 and CDR2 from the germline V gene are MDHEN and SYDVKM. Written as DNA, the CDR3 is TGTGCCAGCAGTTCACCCACCTACTACGAGCAGTACTTC. Protein sequence: CASSSPTYYEQYF.

The gene calls are TRBV19 and TRBJ1-2; D uncertain. Germline CDR1 LNHDA, CDR2 SQIVND (reference sequence). With 5 bases removed from V and 5 bases from J, the gap between germline ends came to 21 bases. CDR3 length: 16 residues. CDR3 coding DNA: TGTGCCAGTAGTCGGTCGTTTACGTCCGCTAGGTATGGCTACACCTTC. Translated: CASSRSFTSARYGYTF.

The rearrangement joins TRBV7-8 to TRBJ1-5; tentatively, D is TRBD1 (5 bases). CDR3 length equals 14 residues. V was clipped by 5 bases and J by 4 bases, with 12 bases between them. The germline gives CDR1 SGHVS, CDR2 FQNEAQ. CDR3 protein: CASSLRDLNQPQHF. In DNA form, the CDR3 reads TGTGCCAGCAGCCTCCGGGACTTAAATCAGCCCCAGCATTTT.

This chain connects TRBV19 to TRBJ2-7; TRBD1 agrees at 9 bases. The junction had 13 bases not matched to a gene; V was cut back by 5 bases and J by 5 bases. In germline, CDR1 is LNHDA, CDR2 SQIVND (reference sequence). The CDR3 is 16 amino acids. The CDR3 reads CASSPLPGQGLDEQYF. The CDR3 nucleotides read TGTGCCAGTAGTCCTTTACCGGGACAGGGTCTCGACGAGCAGTACTTC.

The chain combines TRBV9 with TRBJ1-2, with TRBD1 matching 7 bases. V trimming: 2 bases; J trimming: 1 base; junction bases outside the gene matches: 8. Germline values: CDR1 SGDLS, CDR2 YYNGEE. The CDR3 has 16 amino acids. This CDR3 is CASSVGGQTINYGYTF. The CDR3 nucleotides are TGTGCCAGCAGCGTCGGGGGACAGACGATTAACTATGGCTACACCTTC.

Only a few counts were recorded for this clone. CDR3 protein: CSASCYTTGTRRWTGELFF. The CDR3 DNA reads TGCAGTGCTAGTTGTTACACGACCGGGACCCGGAGATGGACCGGGGAGCTGTTTTTT. The chain couples TRBV20-1 to TRBJ2-2; the D call may be TRBD1 or TRBD2 (5 bases each). V was shortened by 3 bases and J by 5 bases, with 28 bases between the two germline ends. The CDR3 has 19 amino acids. Germline assignment: CDR1 DFQATT and CDR2 SNEGSKA (reference sequence).

This clone was seen just once. The chain has TRBV12-5 and TRBJ1-5; 8 bases are shared with TRBD1. V lost 3 bases and J lost 5; bases outside the gene matches: 6. Per the germline V gene, CDR1 is LGHNT and CDR2 is FRNRAP. This CDR3 is built from 15 residues. The chain's CDR3 is CASGFRDRIDQPQHF. The CDR3 bases are TGTGCTAGTGGTTTCCGGGACAGGATCGATCAGCCCCAGCATTTT.

The chain uses TRBV4-2 and TRBJ2-7, with D possibly being TRBD2 (5 bases). Germline V CDR1 and CDR2: LGHNA, YNFKEQ. This CDR3 region has 14 residues. Trimming removed 8 bases from V and 3 bases from J, with 17 bases in between. The CDR3 here is CASRWAGSHYEQYF. The CDR3 DNA reads as TGTGCCAGCCGATGGGCGGGTTCCCACTACGAGCAGTACTTC.

The chain is built from TRBV10-3 and TRBJ2-5; D gene ambiguous. CDR1 ENHRY and CDR2 SYGVKD come from the germline V gene. This CDR3 has 13 residues. Trimming pared 10 bases from V and 4 bases from J, leaving 16 bases between. This chain's CDR3 is CATVGPLGETQYF. The DNA for the CDR3 is TGTGCCACCGTTGGTCCCCTAGGAGAGACCCAGTACTTC.

The V and J genes are TRBV4-2 and TRBJ2-7; no reliable D call. The CDR3 is made up of 15 amino acids. V was clipped by 1 base and J by 2 bases, with 12 bases between them. Germline CDR1 is LGHNA and CDR2 is YNFKEQ. Here the CDR3 reads CASSQVWAATYEQYF. As DNA, the CDR3 is TGTGCCAGCAGCCAAGTATGGGCGGCTACCTACGAGCAGTACTTC.

This clone was found once. V usage is TRBV6-5 and J usage is TRBJ2-7, with D unclear. The CDR3 spans 14 residues. With 7 bases removed from V and 0 bases from J, the gap between germline ends came to 13 bases. The V gene's germline CDR1 is MNHEY and CDR2 SVGAGI. The CDR3 DNA reads TGTGCCAGCAAGGGCCAGCAAAGCTCCTACGAGCAGTACTTC. It encodes CASKGQQSSYEQYF.

V usage is TRBV5-6 and J usage is TRBJ2-2; D is undetermined. CDR1 and CDR2 from the germline V gene are SGHDT and YYEEEE. The CDR3 extends over 13 amino acids. V lost 0 bases and J lost 7, with 7 bases in between. The CDR3 DNA sequence: TGTGCCAGCAGCTTGGTGGGTTTCGGGGAGCTGTTTTTT. Amino acid sequence: CASSLVGFGELFF.

The chain links TRBV20-1 to TRBJ1-1; maybe TRBD1 (5 bases). CDR1 is DFQATT and CDR2 is SNEGSKA in the germline V gene (reference sequence). This CDR3 has 13 residues. V lost 3 bases, J lost 1 base, and 9 bases lay in between. CDR3 coding DNA: TGCAGTGCTAGTAGGGGCAGGAACACTGAAGCTTTCTTT. Its translation is CSASRGRNTEAFF.

The chain uses TRBV5-1 and TRBJ1-3; possible D gene TRBD1, 6 bases. Trimming removed 4 bases from V and 0 bases from J, with 11 bases in between. Germline V gene data show CDR1 as SGHRS and CDR2 as YFSETQ. The length of the CDR3 is 15 residues. The CDR3 DNA reads TGCGCCAGCAGCCTCTCGGACAGCTCTGGAAACACCATATATTTT. Translation: CASSLSDSSGNTIYF.

The sample holds a few counts of this clone. V gene TRBV6-1 combines with J gene TRBJ1-4; D is unresolved. Germline V gives CDR1 MNHNS, CDR2 SASEGT. CDR3 size: 14 residues. Trimming took off 2 bases at V and 0 bases at J, with 4 bases between the two ends. CDR3 sequence reads: CASSESPTNEKLFF. The CDR3 nucleotides are TGTGCCAGCAGTGAATCGCCAACTAATGAAAAACTGTTTTTT.

CDR3 coding DNA: TGTGCCAGCAGCTTAGGGAGGAACAATCAGCCCCAGCATTTT. It is translated as CASSLGRNNQPQHF. This chain joins TRBV7-2 and TRBJ1-5; D call uncertain. V lost 1 base and J 3 bases, leaving 7 bases between the germline ends. Germline CDR1 reads SGHTA; CDR2 reads FQGNSA. This CDR3 comprises 14 residues. Full variable domain (outside the CDR3, taken from reference TRBV7-2 and TRBJ1-5): GAGVSQSPSNKVTEKGKDVELRCDPISGHTALYWYRQSLGQGLEFLIYFQGNSAPDKSGLPSDRFSAERTGGSVSTLTIQRTQQEDSAVYLCASSLGRNNQPQHFGDGTRLSIL.

The chain employs TRBV9 and TRBJ2-7, with TRBD2 identical over 8 bases. The CDR3 extends over 18 amino acids. The V and J ends lost 4 bases and 5 bases, in that order; junction bases with no gene match: 20. The germline V gene encodes CDR1 SGDLS and CDR2 YYNGEE. CDR3 residues: CASSSTRRGGGPEDEQYF. For the CDR3, the DNA is TGTGCCAGCAGCTCTACGAGGAGGGGCGGGGGGCCTGAAGACGAGCAGTACTTC. The variable domain in full, with the rest retrieved from reference TRBV9 and TRBJ2-7, is DSGVTQTPKHLITATGQRVTLRCSPRSGDLSVYWYQQSLDQGLQFLIQYYNGEERAKGNILERFSAQQFPDLHSELNLSSLELGDSALYFCASSSTRRGGGPEDEQYFGPGTRLTVT.